This TCR beta chain was identified in a study of Ad26.COV2.S vaccination and SARS-CoV-2 variants. This clone turned up a few times. CDR3 size: 14 residues. Per germline, CDR1 SGDLS and CDR2 YYNGEE. V was pared by 4 bases and J by 1 base, with 9 bases between. The treatment here: over 15 received Ad26.COV2.S at low or high dose, single or two shots; 5 received placebo; per-sample allocation not given. The samples date from day 63 after the first vaccine or placebo injection. Libraries were prepared by immunoSEQ multiplex PCR; TCRdb keeps only in-frame clonotypes and omits some of them. The sample shows 440,000 or so clones, 80% to 90% of them seen only once.

The specimen comprised peripheral blood, sampled in a trial of Ad26.COV2.S vaccine versus placebo. This receptor was identified in a person between 18 and 59 years old who received the Ad26.COV2.S COVID-19 vaccine or a placebo. V is TRBV9 and J is TRBJ1-5; D is unclear. DNA for the CDR3: TGTGCCAGCAGCCCGCAATGGAGCAATCAGCCCCAGCATTTT. It is translated as CASSPQWSNQPQHF.